These T cell receptor beta chains were read from a single sample in a study of identical twins. TCRdb passed the 5' RACE reads through MiXCR, listing each CDR3 protein once. Here the sample spans 700,000 to 950,000 distinct CDR3 sequences, 9% to 15% being singletons. The sample was also linked to a second study, of yellow fever vaccine responses in identical twins.

Sample: PBMCs. The receptors come from a young woman in good health. Both conserved end residues are part of each CDR3. A D gene is named only where the DNA matches it firmly. Rows give clone size only sometimes, using once, few, many, or a class for an expanded clone.

CDR3 length | J gene | D gene | V gene | clone size | CDR3 protein | CDR3 DNA
15 | TRBJ1-2 | - | TRBV5-8 | - | CASSTDRQANYGYTF | TGTGCCAGCAGCACCGACAGGCAGGCTAACTATGGCTACACCTTC
12 | TRBJ2-2 | - | TRBV29-1 | many | CSAVVDTGELFF | TGCAGCGCTGTGGTAGACACCGGGGAGCTGTTTTTT
16 | TRBJ1-1 | - | TRBV18 | many | CASSPPLQSIGTEAFF | TGTGCCAGCTCACCACCTCTGCAGTCTATTGGCACTGAAGCTTTCTTT
13 | TRBJ1-5 | - | TRBV7-9 | few | CASGGGHNQPQHF | TGTGCCAGCGGGGGAGGCCACAATCAGCCCCAGCATTTT
13 | TRBJ2-1 | - | TRBV2 | - | CASSPGESNEQFF | TGTGCCAGCAGTCCCGGAGAGAGCAATGAGCAGTTCTTC
15 | TRBJ2-5 | - | TRBV20-1 | few | CSARDGGAPGVTQYF | TGCAGTGCTAGAGATGGCGGGGCCCCGGGTGTGACCCAGTACTTC
18 | TRBJ2-7 | TRBD2 | TRBV28 | few | CASSHGLAGVGISYEQYF | TGTGCCAGCAGTCACGGACTAGCGGGGGTCGGAATCTCCTACGAGCAGTACTTC
15 | TRBJ1-4 | - | TRBV4-1 | - | CASSLTGTGNEKLFF | TGCGCCAGCAGCCTCACAGGTACCGGTAATGAAAAACTGTTTTTT
14 | TRBJ1-2 | - | TRBV12-3/TRBV12-4 | many | CASSLQGSGDGYTF | TGTGCCAGCAGTTTACAGGGGAGTGGTGATGGCTACACCTTC
16 | TRBJ2-1 | TRBD2 | TRBV3-1 | - | CASSRATGTSGFEQFF | TGTGCCAGCAGCCGGGCCACCGGGACTAGCGGGTTTGAGCAGTTCTTC
15 | TRBJ2-6 | - | TRBV28 | few | CASSPPTSGANVLTF | TGTGCCAGCAGTCCCCCAACCTCTGGGGCCAACGTCCTGACTTTC
13 | TRBJ1-1 | TRBD1 | TRBV5-5 | many | CASSRDRGTEAFF | TGTGCCAGCAGCCGGGACAGGGGGACTGAAGCTTTCTTT
14 | TRBJ1-2 | - | TRBV18 | - | CASSPDGSYYGYTF | TGTGCCAGCTCACCAGACGGCAGTTACTATGGCTACACCTTC
15 | TRBJ1-1 | - | TRBV12-3/TRBV12-4 | - | CASSLGDGPNTEAFF | TGTGCCAGCAGTTTAGGGGACGGACCGAACACTGAAGCTTTCTTT
16 | TRBJ2-5 | TRBD1 | TRBV2 | - | CASSEKWDSRGETQYF | TGTGCCAGCAGTGAAAAATGGGACAGTCGGGGAGAGACCCAGTACTTC
16 | TRBJ1-6 | TRBD1 | TRBV10-3 | - | CAISERGQGPNSPLHF | TGTGCCATCAGTGAGAGGGGACAGGGTCCTAATTCACCCCTCCACTTT
13 | TRBJ2-1 | - | TRBV11-2 | few | CASSLEFLEEQFF | TGTGCCAGCAGCTTAGAATTCCTAGAGGAGCAGTTCTTC
15 | TRBJ2-1 | TRBD2 | TRBV2 | few | CASSEVTSGNHEQFF | TGTGCCAGCAGTGAAGTGACTAGCGGGAACCATGAGCAGTTCTTC
14 | TRBJ2-5 | - | TRBV5-1 | few | CASSLEGLGETQYF | TGCGCCAGCAGCTTGGAGGGTTTAGGGGAGACCCAGTACTTC
16 | TRBJ2-1 | - | TRBV20-1 | few | CSARDGGRERGNEQFF | TGCAGTGCTAGAGATGGAGGACGGGAGAGAGGCAATGAGCAGTTCTTC
15 | TRBJ2-1 | TRBD2 | TRBV7-7 | - | CASSPWVAGDNEQFF | TGTGCCAGCAGCCCTTGGGTAGCGGGAGACAATGAGCAGTTCTTC
13 | TRBJ2-7 | - | TRBV10-3 | - | CAIASGVGYEQYF | TGTGCCATCGCTTCGGGAGTTGGCTACGAGCAGTACTTC
13 | TRBJ2-5 | - | TRBV20-1 | - | CSAGGRGRETQYF | TGCAGTGCCGGTGGGAGGGGGAGAGAGACCCAGTACTTC
14 | TRBJ2-7 | - | TRBV24-1 | many | CATSGHERPYEQYF | TGTGCCACCAGTGGACACGAAAGGCCTTACGAGCAGTACTTC
16 | TRBJ2-3 | TRBD2 | TRBV24-1 | - | CATSGGLAGGTDTQYF | TGTGCCACCAGTGGAGGACTAGCGGGAGGCACAGATACGCAGTATTTT
19 | TRBJ2-4 | - | TRBV4-1 | - | CASSSAPAANQWYGGIQYF | -
14 | TRBJ2-1 | - | TRBV7-3 | - | CASSPSSGGGEQFF | TGTGCCAGCAGCCCAAGCTCTGGGGGTGGCGAGCAGTTCTTC
16 | TRBJ2-2 | TRBD2 | TRBV7-6 | many | CASSYTSGSNTGELFF | TGTGCCAGCAGCTATACTAGCGGGAGTAACACCGGGGAGCTGTTTTTT